The 12 T cell receptor beta chains presented below share a single source sample, sequenced in a study of T-cell memory formation after mild COVID-19. MiXCR, applied by TCRdb to the 5' RACE reads, yields one record per CDR3 protein. The repertoire holds about 540,000 distinct CDR3 sequences, about a fifth seen once, with roughly an eighth in the top ten. Sequenced sample: PBMCs or a T cell subset sorted from them (not recorded which). These receptors all stem from an adult woman who had mild COVID-19 (a few samples of this study predate the infection). Cell type and time point are not known.

This clonotype has only a few counts. The V gene is TRBV29-1, the J gene TRBJ2-7, with a tentative D call TRBD1 (6 bases). Germline values: CDR1 SQVTM, CDR2 ANQGSEA. The CDR3 is 13 residues long. V was pared by 7 bases and J by 3 bases, with 16 bases between. Here the CDR3 reads CSAQRTVGYEQYF. The CDR3 DNA sequence: TGCAGCGCCCAAAGGACAGTTGGCTACGAGCAGTACTTC.

The V gene is TRBV4-1, the J gene TRBJ2-1; TRBD1 agrees at 9 bases. This CDR3 has 15 residues. V trimming: 2 bases; J trimming: 4 bases; junction bases outside the gene matches: 3. Germline values: CDR1 MGHRA, CDR2 YSYEKL. The CDR3 is CASSQPGQGYNEQFF. The CDR3 bases are TGCGCCAGCAGCCAACCGGGACAGGGTTACAATGAGCAGTTCTTC.

Only a few counts were recorded for this clonotype. V usage is TRBV5-1 and J usage is TRBJ1-5, with D possibly matching TRBD1 (6 bases). V lost 4 bases, J lost 7 bases, and 18 bases lay in between. The germline CDR1 and CDR2 sequences are SGHRS and YFSETQ. This CDR3 is 15 amino acids long. The DNA for the CDR3 is TGCGCCAGCAGCCCGGACCTAGGGGGAAAGCAGCCCCAGCATTTT. Protein: CASSPDLGGKQPQHF.

This chain joins TRBV7-3 and TRBJ2-7, with TRBD1 identical over 7 bases. This CDR3 region has 15 residues. V gave up 1 base and J gave up 3 bases; unmatched junction bases: 6. Germline V CDR1 and CDR2: SGHTA, FQGTGA. The CDR3 DNA reads as TGTGCCAGCAGCTTAATGCCAACAGGGGTCTACGAGCAGTACTTC. Its translation: CASSLMPTGVYEQYF. The full variable domain, in which reference TRBV7-3 and TRBJ2-7 provide the parts outside the CDR3, is GAGVSQTPSNKVTEKGKYVELRCDPISGHTALYWYRQSLGQGPEFLIYFQGTGAADDSGLPNDRFFAVRPEGSVSTLKIQRTERGDSAVYLCASSLMPTGVYEQYFGPGTRLTVT.

This clonotype was observed a few times. This chain links TRBV12-3 or TRBV12-4 with TRBJ1-2; no clear D. Trimming pared 6 bases from V and 2 bases from J, leaving 7 bases between. This CDR3 region has 12 residues. CDR3 nucleotide sequence: TGTGCCAGCAGCGGAGGGAACTATGGCTACACCTTC. It yields the protein CASSGGNYGYTF.

This clonotype has a handful of counts. The chain has TRBV12-3 or TRBV12-4 and TRBJ1-5, with 7 bases fitting TRBD1. Losses at the gene ends were 9 bases for V and 6 bases for J; bases not matched to a gene: 8. The CDR3 is made up of 13 amino acids. This CDR3 reads CASSDRPGQPQHF. Written as DNA, the CDR3 is TGTGCCAGTTCGGACAGGCCTGGTCAGCCCCAGCATTTT.

The rearrangement joins TRBV12-3 or TRBV12-4 to TRBJ2-7; 8 positions agree with TRBD1. V dropped 7 bases and J dropped 7; count of bases not matched to a gene: 12. The CDR3 runs 14 residues. CDR3 region: CASTSTGALLEQYF. CDR3 sequence (DNA): TGTGCCAGCACCTCGACAGGGGCCCTACTAGAGCAGTACTTC.

The table lists this clonotype with many counts. The rearrangement joins TRBV6-5 to TRBJ2-7, with 8 bases aligning to TRBD1. Germline-derived CDR1 and CDR2 are MNHEY and SVGAGI. V was pared by 6 bases and J by 12 bases, with 16 bases of the junction left unmatched. The CDR3 contains 14 residues. In DNA, the CDR3 is TGTGCCAGCAGCTCCACCGGGACAGGCCTCCGGCGGTACTTC. This translates into CASSSTGTGLRRYF.

This clonotype was counted only a few times. V usage is TRBV12-3 or TRBV12-4 and J usage is TRBJ2-2; 11 bases are shared with TRBD2. The CDR3 has 21 residues. Germline trimming cut 6 bases from V and 0 bases from J; bases unmatched to any gene: 18. The CDR3 DNA sequence: TGTGCCAGCAGGCCGCAATGGCTAGCGGGGGGCTATAATACGAACACCGGGGAGCTGTTTTTT. Translated, it gives CASRPQWLAGGYNTNTGELFF.

This clonotype was observed a few times. This chain joins TRBV25-1 and TRBJ2-1, with D perhaps TRBD1 (6 bases). The germline CDR1 and CDR2 sequences are MGHDK and SYGVNS. Trimming removed 4 bases from V and 6 bases from J, with 13 bases in between. The CDR3 length is 14 residues. This CDR3 reads CASSGYRDFNEQFF. The CDR3 nucleotides are TGTGCCAGCAGTGGATACAGGGATTTCAATGAGCAGTTCTTC.

The chain uses TRBV4-3 and TRBJ2-6, with 11 bases fitting TRBD2. The CDR3 is 20 residues long. Looked up from germline, CDR1 is LGHNA and CDR2 is YSLEER. With 1 base clipped from V and 3 bases from J, the junction kept 11 bases outside the gene matches. CDR3 DNA: TGCGCCAGCAGCCAAGTCTTCCTACTAGCGGGAGTGGGTGGGGCCAACGTCCTGACTTTC. It translates to CASSQVFLLAGVGGANVLTF.

The V and J genes are TRBV6-2 or TRBV6-3 and TRBJ2-2; D gene ambiguous. V was cut by 8 bases and J by 7 bases, with 17 bases left in between. This CDR3 region has 14 residues. Germline V lookup: CDR1 MNHEY, CDR2 SVGEGT. This CDR3 is CASQRTIFDGELFF. In DNA, the CDR3 is TGTGCCAGCCAACGGACCATTTTTGACGGGGAGCTGTTTTTT.